This T cell receptor beta chain was recorded in a study of T cells in Graves' hyperthyroidism and ophthalmopathy. A lack of ophthalmopathy progression within 18 months defined stable Graves' hyperthyroidism. The study enrolled patients aged 18 to 65 with newly diagnosed hyperthyroidism of under 2 months' duration. PBMCs were sourced from about 10 ml fresh peripheral blood. This clonotype has at least ten counts. J lost 5 bases, V lost 6 bases, and 4 bases had no gene match. The CDR3 has 13 amino acids. RNA transcripts yielded amplified TCR beta CDR3 regions. The HTBI set primed first-round TCR CDR3 RT-PCR. TCRdb re-called the multiplex PCR reads through MiXCR, storing one row per CDR3 protein. The repertoire has some 460,000 distinct CDR3 sequences, 15% to 18% of them found once; the top ten carry approximately 7.5%.

Input material: blood. This TCR came from a woman aged 18 to 35 with Graves' hyperthyroidism. V gene TRBV12-3 or TRBV12-4 combines with J gene TRBJ2-5, with TRBD1 identical over 9 bases. CDR3 sequence (DNA): TGTGCCAGCAGACAGGGGGCTGGGGAGACCCAGTACTTC. Translation gives CASRQGAGETQYF.